Listed below are T cell receptor beta chains from one sample, sequenced in a study of shared clonotypes between healthy human individuals. Produced via immunoSEQ multiplex PCR; TCRdb's table is partial and in-frame only. Of over 1.5 million clones listed, nearly 99% are singletons. The sample taken for sequencing was naive CD4+ T cells sorted from blood. The receptors come from a young man in good health. Both conserved end residues are part of each CDR3. Each record gives: J gene, D gene, clone size, V gene, CDR3 protein, CDR3 DNA. A D gene is named only where the DNA matches it firmly. For some rows the clone size is stated as once, few or many, or as a class when expanded; others skip it.

TRBJ2-7	.	.	TRBV11-2	CASSLAGPGYEQYF	TGTGCCAGCAGCTTAGCGGGACCTGGGTACGAGCAGTACTTC
TRBJ2-1	TRBD2	.	TRBV4-3	CASSQASGSGYEQFF	TGCGCCAGCAGCCAAGCTAGCGGGAGTGGTTATGAGCAGTTCTTC
TRBJ2-7	.	.	TRBV5-1	CASSPKGYSYEQYF	TGCGCCAGCAGCCCGAAAGGGTACTCCTACGAGCAGTACTTC
TRBJ2-4	.	.	TRBV18	CASSPPQGLAKNIQYF	TGTGCCAGCTCACCCCCCCAGGGACTAGCCAAAAACATTCAGTACTTC
TRBJ2-1	TRBD2	.	TRBV5-1	CASSPGGLYYEQFF	TGCGCCAGCAGCCCGGGAGGACTATACTATGAGCAGTTCTTC
TRBJ1-1	.	.	TRBV30	CAWSKGGNTEAFF	TGTGCCTGGAGCAAAGGGGGGAACACTGAAGCTTTCTTT
TRBJ2-6	TRBD1	once	TRBV28	CASSRQGAGANVLTF	TGTGCCAGCAGTCGACAGGGGGCCGGGGCCAACGTCCTGACTTTC
TRBJ1-1	.	.	TRBV9	CASSVIQGSPEAFF	TGTGCCAGCAGCGTAATTCAGGGGAGCCCTGAAGCTTTCTTT
TRBJ2-1	TRBD1	.	TRBV7-9	CASSLDRGLYNEQFF	TGTGCCAGCAGCTTAGACAGGGGGCTTTACAATGAGCAGTTCTTC
TRBJ1-2	.	.	TRBV20-1	CSAGLGYTF	TGCAGTGCCGGATTAGGCTACACCTTC
TRBJ2-5	.	.	TRBV28	CASSSGSQETQYF	TGTGCCAGCAGTTCCGGGTCGCAAGAGACCCAGTACTTC
TRBJ1-5	TRBD1	.	TRBV28	CASSLRAGTGNQPQHF	TGTGCCAGCAGTTTAAGGGCAGGGACAGGCAATCAGCCCCAGCATTTT
TRBJ2-4	.	.	TRBV5-1	CASRKGQEAQLAKNIQYF	TGCGCCAGCAGAAAGGGGCAGGAGGCGCAACTAGCCAAAAACATTCAGTACTTC
TRBJ2-5	.	.	TRBV19	CASRRNGEETQYF	TGTGCCAGTAGGAGAAACGGGGAAGAGACCCAGTACTTC
TRBJ2-3	.	.	TRBV27	CASSPGSHRGTDTQYF	TGTGCCAGCAGTCCTGGATCCCACAGGGGCACAGATACGCAGTATTTT
TRBJ2-5	TRBD2	.	TRBV6-5	CASSYSVLAGGEHF	TGTGCCAGCAGTTACTCGGTACTAGCGGGAGGGGAGCACTTC
TRBJ2-1	.	once	TRBV5-1	CASSFAGAGNEQFF	TGCGCCAGCAGCTTTGCAGGGGCGGGTAATGAGCAGTTCTTC
TRBJ1-1	.	.	TRBV5-1	CASSLKPNTEAFF	TGCGCCAGCAGCTTGAAACCGAACACTGAAGCTTTCTTT
TRBJ1-2	TRBD1	.	TRBV19	CASSAAAGTGQSYGYTF	TGTGCCAGTAGCGCCGCCGCAGGGACAGGTCAAAGCTATGGCTACACCTTC
TRBJ2-3	.	.	TRBV15	CATSRERLLSTDTQYF	TGTGCCACCAGCAGGGAGCGACTACTTAGCACAGATACGCAGTATTTT
TRBJ1-1	.	.	TRBV5-1	CASSLVRVVNTEAFF	TGCGCCAGCAGCTTGGTCAGGGTAGTAAACACTGAAGCTTTCTTT
TRBJ2-7	TRBD1	.	TRBV7-9	CASSTGQGDIDEQYF	TGTGCCAGCAGCACGGGACAGGGGGATATCGACGAGCAGTACTTC
TRBJ2-1	TRBD2	.	TRBV10-3	CAISPSLAGGTNEQFF	TGTGCCATCAGCCCTTCCCTAGCGGGAGGGACCAATGAGCAGTTCTTC
TRBJ2-5	.	.	TRBV29-1	CSQMGGRGETQYF	TGCAGTCAGATGGGGGGGCGGGGAGAGACCCAGTACTTC
TRBJ2-7	TRBD1	.	TRBV7-7	CASSLGQGNYEQYF	TGTGCCAGCAGCTTAGGACAGGGAAACTACGAGCAGTACTTC